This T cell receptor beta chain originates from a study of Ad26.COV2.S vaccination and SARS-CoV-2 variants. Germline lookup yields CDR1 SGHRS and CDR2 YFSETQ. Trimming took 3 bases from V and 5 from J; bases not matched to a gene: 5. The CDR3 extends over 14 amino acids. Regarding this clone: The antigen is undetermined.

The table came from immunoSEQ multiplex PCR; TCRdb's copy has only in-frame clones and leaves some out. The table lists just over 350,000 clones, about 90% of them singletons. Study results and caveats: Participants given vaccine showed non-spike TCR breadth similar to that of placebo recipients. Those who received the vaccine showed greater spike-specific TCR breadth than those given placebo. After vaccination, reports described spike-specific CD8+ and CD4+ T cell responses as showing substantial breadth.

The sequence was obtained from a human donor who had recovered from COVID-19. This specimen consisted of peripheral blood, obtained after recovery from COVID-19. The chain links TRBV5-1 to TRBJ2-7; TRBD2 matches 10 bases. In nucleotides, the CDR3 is TGCGCCAGCAGCTCAGCGGGGGGGTTAAACGAGCAGTACTTC. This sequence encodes CASSSAGGLNEQYF.